These 9 T cell receptor beta chains were sequenced from one sample in a study of T cells in tuberculosis. Using immunoSEQ multiplex PCR, the repertoire was profiled, and TCRdb retains in-frame clones only, with some absent. Here the sample spans about 40,000 clones, approximately 95% being singletons. This sample's time point: new active TB diagnosis, blood taken before or within 7 days of starting treatment. The sample was PBMCs, taken at tuberculosis diagnosis. Every receptor here comes from an adult with tuberculosis.

This rearrangement joins TRBV11-3 to TRBJ1-2, with 11 bases identical to TRBD1. The trim removed 5 bases at V and 4 bases at J, leaving 6 bases unmatched. CDR1 SGHNT and CDR2 YENEEA come from the germline V gene. This CDR3 comprises 15 residues. CDR3 coding DNA: TGTGCCAGCAGCGCTCCAGGACAGGGGGCCTATGGCTACACCTTC. This translates into CASSAPGQGAYGYTF.

This sequence joins TRBV7-9 and TRBJ2-3; D might be TRBD2 (5 bases). Germline assignment: CDR1 SEHNR and CDR2 FQNEAQ (reference sequence). V was shortened by 7 bases and J by 5 bases, with 7 bases between the two germline ends. This CDR3 has 11 residues. CDR3 nucleotide sequence: TGTGCCAGCACCGAGGGAGATACGCAGTATTTT. Translating it yields CASTEGDTQYF.

The V gene is TRBV11-2, the J gene TRBJ2-2; TRBD1 agrees at 7 bases. Germline trimming cut 2 bases from V and 2 bases from J; bases unmatched to any gene: 11. Germline V lookup: CDR1 SGHAT, CDR2 FQNNGV. The CDR3 has 18 residues. The CDR3 is CASSLNIIRTGNTGELFF. Here the CDR3 DNA reads TGTGCCAGCAGCTTAAACATCATCCGGACAGGAAACACCGGGGAGCTGTTTTTT.

J is TRBJ2-6 and V is TRBV30, with D perhaps matching TRBD2 (6 bases). This CDR3 has 14 amino acids. The germline gives CDR1 GTSNPN, CDR2 SVGIG (reference sequence). Trimming cost V 3 bases and J 0 bases, with 6 bases left between them. CDR3 bases: TGTGCCTGGAGCGGGGGCTCTGGGGCCAACGTCCTGACTTTC. This gives the protein CAWSGGSGANVLTF.

The V gene is TRBV6-1, the J gene TRBJ1-1; possibly TRBD1 for D (5 bases). The CDR3 spans 13 residues. The ends were cut back, 4 bases at V and 4 bases at J, with 10 bases in the middle. CDR1 and CDR2 (germline): MNHNS, SASEGT. The CDR3 reads CASSGETVTEAFF. DNA of the CDR3: TGTGCCAGCAGTGGAGAGACAGTCACTGAAGCTTTCTTT.

The chain couples TRBV5-1 to TRBJ1-4, with 8 bases aligning to TRBD1. CDR3 length: 15 amino acids. V lost 4 bases and J lost 6; bases outside the gene matches: 8. Germline V CDR1 and CDR2: SGHRS, YFSETQ. For the CDR3, the DNA is TGCGCCAGCAGCCGGGACGGGACAGGCGATGAAAAACTGTTTTTT. Amino acids: CASSRDGTGDEKLFF.

CDR3 bases: TGTGCCAGCAGCCAAGATCCCAGACAGGGAAATTCACCCCTCCACTTT. The encoded protein is CASSQDPRQGNSPLHF. This chain connects TRBV14 to TRBJ1-6; TRBD1 aligns across 7 bases. CDR1 and CDR2 (germline): SGHDN, FVKESK. Unmatched junction bases numbered 6, after V lost 0 bases and J lost 7 bases. The CDR3 runs 16 residues.

This rearrangement joins TRBV11-2 to TRBJ2-1, with D possibly matching TRBD2 (6 bases). The length of the CDR3 is 14 residues. CDR1 is SGHAT, CDR2 FQNNGV, per germline. Trimming removed 7 bases from V and 9 bases from J, with 19 bases in between. This CDR3 is CASTPYGGLGEQFF. In DNA form, the CDR3 reads TGTGCCAGCACACCTTACGGGGGTTTAGGTGAGCAGTTCTTC.

The genes are TRBV29-1 and TRBJ1-6, with 10 nucleotides matching TRBD1. Germline V gene sequence: CDR1 SQVTM, CDR2 ANQGSEA. The CDR3 extends over 14 amino acids. V lost 4 bases and J lost 7; bases outside the gene matches: 4. CDR3 DNA sequence: TGCAGCGTTGGGGAGGGACAGGGGAATTCACCCCTCCACTTT. This codes for CSVGEGQGNSPLHF.